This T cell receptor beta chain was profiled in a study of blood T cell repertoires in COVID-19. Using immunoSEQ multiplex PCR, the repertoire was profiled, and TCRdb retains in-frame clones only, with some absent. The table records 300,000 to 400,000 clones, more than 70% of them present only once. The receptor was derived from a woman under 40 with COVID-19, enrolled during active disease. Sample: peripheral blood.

In DNA, the CDR3 is TGTGCCAGCTCACCAGGCGGACAGACTCTCGGGCCCCAGCATTTT. It encodes CASSPGGQTLGPQHF. This chain links TRBV18 with TRBJ1-5; a weak D match, TRBD1 (6 bases). There are 15 residues in the CDR3. Germline values: CDR1 KGHSH, CDR2 LQKENI. The germline V and J ends were trimmed by 2 bases and 9 bases, with 17 bases remaining between them.